Listed below are T cell receptor beta chains from one sample, sequenced in a study of glioma-infiltrating T cells after dendritic cell vaccination. TCRdb's copy holds only in-frame clones and misses some; the assay was immunoSEQ multiplex PCR. The data show 72,000 or so clones, with around 86% seen just once and about 2.2% held by the top ten. Sequencing used blood, obtained after dendritic cell vaccination. The receptors come from a human donor with glioblastoma. Each CDR3 is given with its conserved first and last residue. Fields, in order: clone size, V gene, J gene, D gene, CDR3 protein, CDR3 DNA. D genes are given only for firm matches. Clone size is shown for a subset of rows, as once, few, many or a class of expanded clone.

size: .
V: TRBV7-2
J: TRBJ2-3
D: .
CDR3: CASSLDGAARRADTQYF
DNA: TGTGCCAGCAGCTTAGACGGAGCGGCCAGGAGGGCAGATACGCAGTATTTT

size: .
V: TRBV6-6
J: TRBJ2-1
D: TRBD2
CDR3: CASSSPSGANNEQFF
DNA: TGTGCCAGCAGTTCCCCTAGCGGGGCTAACAATGAGCAGTTCTTC

size: .
V: TRBV7-2
J: TRBJ1-4
D: TRBD1
CDR3: CASSRAGTAEKLFF
DNA: TGTGCCAGCAGCCGAGCCGGGACAGCTGAAAAACTGTTTTTT

size: .
V: TRBV5-6
J: TRBJ2-1
D: TRBD1
CDR3: CASSLGWDRPNEQFF
DNA: TGTGCCAGCAGCTTGGGGTGGGACAGGCCTAATGAGCAGTTCTTC

size: .
V: TRBV5-1
J: TRBJ1-6
D: TRBD1
CDR3: CASSPGTVSYNSPLHF
DNA: TGCGCCAGCAGCCCGGGGACAGTCTCCTATAATTCACCCCTCCACTTT

size: .
V: TRBV9
J: TRBJ1-1
D: TRBD1
CDR3: CASSVLGQVNTEAFF
DNA: TGTGCCAGCAGCGTCCTCGGACAGGTGAACACTGAAGCTTTCTTT

size: .
V: TRBV5-1
J: TRBJ2-7
D: TRBD2
CDR3: CASSLVLAGGPYEQYF
DNA: TGCGCCAGCAGCTTGGTCCTAGCGGGGGGACCCTACGAGCAGTACTTC

size: .
V: TRBV10-1
J: TRBJ2-5
D: TRBD2
CDR3: CASSESLAGGPETQYF
DNA: TGCGCCAGCAGTGAGTCGCTAGCGGGGGGGCCAGAGACCCAGTACTTC

size: .
V: TRBV5-1
J: TRBJ2-1
D: TRBD2
CDR3: CASSPGLAGNNEQFF
DNA: TGCGCCAGCAGCCCCGGACTAGCGGGAAACAATGAGCAGTTCTTC

size: .
V: TRBV10-3
J: TRBJ1-1
D: TRBD1
CDR3: CAIRGQANTEAFF
DNA: TGTGCCATCAGGGGACAGGCAAACACTGAAGCTTTCTTT

size: .
V: TRBV19
J: TRBJ2-7
D: .
CDR3: CASSIGHTGSYEQYF
DNA: TGTGCCAGTAGTATCGGCCATACAGGGAGCTACGAGCAGTACTTC

size: few
V: TRBV15
J: TRBJ2-7
D: TRBD2
CDR3: CATSRGGSGYEQYF
DNA: TGTGCCACCAGCAGAGGGGGTAGCGGGTACGAGCAGTACTTC

size: .
V: TRBV5-1
J: TRBJ1-3
D: .
CDR3: CASSLVPGSGNTIYF
DNA: TGCGCCAGCAGCTTGGTGCCAGGGTCTGGAAACACCATATATTTT

size: .
V: TRBV2
J: TRBJ1-2
D: .
CDR3: CASSVQGLEVDTF
DNA: TGTGCCAGCAGTGTCCAGGGTCTTGAGGTAGACACCTTC

size: once
V: TRBV11-3
J: TRBJ2-1
D: TRBD2
CDR3: CASSLGETSGSDNEQFF
DNA: TGTGCCAGCAGCTTAGGCGAGACTAGCGGGAGTGACAATGAGCAGTTCTTC

size: .
V: TRBV2
J: TRBJ2-7
D: TRBD2
CDR3: CASSEAASGLYEQYF
DNA: TGTGCCAGCAGTGAAGCCGCTAGCGGACTCTACGAGCAGTACTTC

size: once
V: TRBV11-3
J: TRBJ2-7
D: TRBD1
CDR3: CASSSEGQGSYEQYF
DNA: TGTGCCAGCAGCTCGGAGGGACAGGGGTCCTACGAGCAGTACTTC

size: .
V: TRBV2
J: TRBJ2-1
D: TRBD2
CDR3: CASSEQRGGYNEQFF
DNA: TGTGCCAGCAGTGAACAGCGGGGGGGCTACAATGAGCAGTTCTTC

size: .
V: TRBV7-3
J: TRBJ1-3
D: TRBD1
CDR3: CASSKTGGDTIYF
DNA: TGTGCCAGCAGCAAGACAGGGGGAGACACCATATATTTT

size: .
V: TRBV5-1
J: TRBJ1-6
D: .
CDR3: CASSLTGTGYNILTNSPLHF
DNA: TGCGCCAGCAGCTTGACCGGGACTGGCTACAATATCTTAACAAATTCACCCCTCCACTTT

size: .
V: TRBV2
J: TRBJ2-7
D: .
CDR3: CASSGLGQDPYEQYF
DNA: TGTGCCAGCAGCGGGCTGGGGCAGGACCCCTACGAGCAGTACTTC

size: .
V: TRBV11-2
J: TRBJ2-7
D: .
CDR3: CASSSRGPSEQYF
DNA: TGTGCCAGCAGCTCGCGAGGCCCCTCCGAGCAGTACTTC

size: .
V: TRBV5-6
J: TRBJ2-1
D: TRBD1
CDR3: CASSLTGGRYNEQFF
DNA: TGTGCCAGCAGCTTGACAGGGGGCCGCTACAATGAGCAGTTCTTC

size: .
V: TRBV7-2
J: TRBJ1-3
D: .
CDR3: CASSLMAVVSGNTIYF
DNA: TGTGCCAGCAGCTTAATGGCCGTTGTCTCTGGAAACACCATATATTTT

size: .
V: TRBV5-7
J: TRBJ2-3
D: TRBD1
CDR3: CASSLGDRFTDTQYF
DNA: TGTGCCAGCAGCTTGGGGGACAGGTTCACAGATACGCAGTATTTT

size: .
V: TRBV18
J: TRBJ2-7
D: .
CDR3: CASSNQGFYEQYF
DNA: TGTGCCAGCTCCAACCAGGGGTTCTACGAGCAGTACTTC

size: .
V: TRBV19
J: TRBJ2-7
D: .
CDR3: CASSIDGTSEQYF
DNA: TGTGCCAGTAGTATAGATGGGACATCCGAGCAGTACTTC

size: .
V: TRBV4-2
J: TRBJ2-3
D: TRBD2
CDR3: CASSQGLVGGADTQYF
DNA: TGTGCCAGCAGCCAAGGCTTGGTGGGAGGGGCAGATACGCAGTATTTT

size: .
V: TRBV27
J: TRBJ1-2
D: .
CDR3: CASSLTGANYGYTF
DNA: TGTGCCAGCAGTTTGACAGGCGCTAACTATGGCTACACCTTC

size: .
V: TRBV29-1
J: TRBJ2-1
D: TRBD2
CDR3: CSAGGGGLGYNEQFF
DNA: TGCAGCGCCGGGGGTGGGGGACTAGGATACAATGAGCAGTTCTTC

size: .
V: TRBV18
J: TRBJ2-3
D: .
CDR3: CASSLDRSTDTQYF
DNA: TGTGCCAGCTCACTTGACAGAAGCACAGATACGCAGTATTTT

size: .
V: TRBV6-5
J: TRBJ2-7
D: TRBD1
CDR3: CASSYSAGGAYEQYF
DNA: TGTGCCAGCAGTTACTCGGCAGGGGGCGCCTACGAGCAGTACTTC

size: .
V: TRBV5-1
J: TRBJ2-5
D: TRBD2
CDR3: CASSGGTSGETQYF
DNA: TGCGCCAGCAGTGGCGGGACTAGCGGGGAGACCCAGTACTTC

size: once
V: TRBV6-1
J: TRBJ1-2
D: TRBD1
CDR3: CASSETGAGGVGDGYTF
DNA: TGTGCCAGCAGTGAAACGGGGGCAGGGGGCGTTGGGGATGGCTACACCTTC

size: .
V: TRBV5-1
J: TRBJ2-5
D: .
CDR3: CASSLDNQETQYF
DNA: TGCGCCAGCAGCTTAGACAACCAAGAGACCCAGTACTTC

size: .
V: TRBV5-5
J: TRBJ2-5
D: TRBD1
CDR3: CASTNRGQETQYF
DNA: TGTGCCAGCACCAACAGGGGGCAGGAGACCCAGTACTTC

size: .
V: TRBV9
J: TRBJ1-5
D: .
CDR3: CASSVGVGSGNQPQHF
DNA: TGTGCCAGCAGCGTAGGAGTAGGGAGTGGCAATCAGCCCCAGCATTTT

size: .
V: TRBV2
J: TRBJ2-7
D: .
CDR3: CASGGTHPPYEQYF
DNA: TGTGCCAGCGGGGGGACTCATCCGCCCTACGAGCAGTACTTC

size: .
V: TRBV11-1
J: TRBJ2-5
D: .
CDR3: CASSPRRVSLQYF
DNA: TGTGCCAGCAGCCCGCGACGGGTTTCCCTGCAGTACTTC

size: .
V: TRBV6-1
J: TRBJ2-2
D: .
CDR3: CASTRTGTPTGELFF
DNA: TGTGCCAGCACCCGAACCGGGACACCCACCGGGGAGCTGTTTTTT

size: once
V: TRBV5-4
J: TRBJ2-3
D: .
CDR3: CASSLGQATVSQYF
DNA: TGTGCCAGCAGCTTGGGACAGGCGACGGTTTCGCAGTATTTT

size: once
V: TRBV29-1
J: TRBJ2-1
D: TRBD2
CDR3: CSGITSALSSYNEQFF
DNA: TGCAGCGGAATTACTAGCGCGCTAAGCTCCTACAATGAGCAGTTCTTC

size: .
V: TRBV4-2
J: TRBJ2-3
D: TRBD2
CDR3: CASSQLTSGTDTQYF
DNA: TGTGCCAGCAGCCAACTTACTAGCGGCACAGATACGCAGTATTTT

size: .
V: TRBV10-2
J: TRBJ2-7
D: TRBD1
CDR3: CASRTGTGVSEQYF
DNA: TGCGCCAGCAGAACCGGGACAGGGGTTAGCGAGCAGTACTTC

size: .
V: TRBV5-6
J: TRBJ2-3
D: .
CDR3: CASSLRGGGEDTQYF
DNA: TGTGCCAGCAGCTTGAGAGGGGGCGGGGAGGATACGCAGTATTTT

size: .
V: TRBV27
J: TRBJ1-5
D: .
CDR3: CASSSGNGNQPQHF
DNA: TGTGCCAGCAGTTCCGGGAATGGCAATCAGCCCCAGCATTTT

size: .
V: TRBV5-4
J: TRBJ2-7
D: TRBD1
CDR3: CASSLPGQGSYEQYF
DNA: TGTGCCAGCAGCCTTCCGGGACAGGGGTCCTACGAGCAGTACTTC

size: .
V: TRBV18
J: TRBJ1-5
D: .
CDR3: CASSLTVSNQPQHF
DNA: TGTGCCAGCTCACTGACAGTTAGCAATCAGCCCCAGCATTTT

size: .
V: TRBV5-4
J: TRBJ2-3
D: TRBD1
CDR3: CASSPGQSLGPDTQYF
DNA: TGTGCCAGCAGCCCGGGACAGTCCCTGGGACCAGATACGCAGTATTTT

size: .
V: TRBV9
J: TRBJ1-4
D: .
CDR3: CASSVWEGATNEKLFF
DNA: TGTGCCAGCAGCGTGTGGGAGGGGGCAACTAATGAAAAACTGTTTTTT

size: once
V: TRBV29-1
J: TRBJ1-1
D: TRBD1
CDR3: CSGRQGRNTEAFF
DNA: TGCAGCGGTCGACAGGGTCGGAACACTGAAGCTTTCTTT

size: .
V: TRBV12-5
J: TRBJ1-5
D: TRBD1
CDR3: CASGSRQGGHGPQHF
DNA: TGTGCTAGTGGTTCGCGACAGGGCGGCCACGGGCCCCAGCATTTT

size: .
V: TRBV19
J: TRBJ2-7
D: TRBD1
CDR3: CASSTTGTGLPSYEQYF
DNA: TGTGCCAGTAGTACAACTGGGACAGGTTTGCCATCCTACGAGCAGTACTTC

size: .
V: TRBV7-9
J: TRBJ2-7
D: .
CDR3: CASSARSEQYF
DNA: TGTGCCAGCAGCGCCCGGTCGGAGCAGTACTTC

size: .
V: TRBV12-5
J: TRBJ1-1
D: .
CDR3: CASGNWGGLNTEAFF
DNA: TGTGCTAGTGGTAATTGGGGGGGGCTGAACACTGAAGCTTTCTTT

size: few
V: TRBV19
J: TRBJ2-7
D: TRBD1
CDR3: CATRTGQGRWEQYF
DNA: TGTGCCACCCGGACGGGACAGGGGAGATGGGAGCAGTACTTC

size: .
V: TRBV19
J: TRBJ1-3
D: TRBD1
CDR3: CASSRGTVGNTIYF
DNA: TGTGCCAGTAGTAGGGGGACAGTGGGAAACACCATATATTTT

size: .
V: TRBV6-5
J: TRBJ2-3
D: .
CDR3: CASSPRGAPQYF
DNA: TGTGCCAGCAGTCCCAGGGGGGCACCGCAGTATTTT

size: .
V: TRBV7-9
J: TRBJ2-3
D: .
CDR3: CASSPGNTGEDTQYF
DNA: TGTGCCAGCAGCCCAGGGAATACTGGGGAAGATACGCAGTATTTT